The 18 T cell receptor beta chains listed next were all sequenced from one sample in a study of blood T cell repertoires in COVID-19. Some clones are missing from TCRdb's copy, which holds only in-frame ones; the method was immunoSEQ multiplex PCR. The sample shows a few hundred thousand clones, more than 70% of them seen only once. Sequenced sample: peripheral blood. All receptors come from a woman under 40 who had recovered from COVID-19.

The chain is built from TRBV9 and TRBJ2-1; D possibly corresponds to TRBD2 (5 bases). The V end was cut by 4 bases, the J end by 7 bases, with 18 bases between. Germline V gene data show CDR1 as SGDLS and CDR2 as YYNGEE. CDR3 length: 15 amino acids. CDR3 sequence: CASSPHYPGTNEQFF. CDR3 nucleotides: TGTGCCAGCAGCCCCCATTACCCGGGAACTAATGAGCAGTTCTTC.

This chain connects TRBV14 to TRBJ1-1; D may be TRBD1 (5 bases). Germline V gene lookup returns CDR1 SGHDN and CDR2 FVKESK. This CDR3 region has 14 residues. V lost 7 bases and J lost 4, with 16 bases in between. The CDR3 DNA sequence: TGTGCCAGCAACCTTGGAGGGGTATCCACTGAAGCTTTCTTT. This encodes CASNLGGVSTEAFF.

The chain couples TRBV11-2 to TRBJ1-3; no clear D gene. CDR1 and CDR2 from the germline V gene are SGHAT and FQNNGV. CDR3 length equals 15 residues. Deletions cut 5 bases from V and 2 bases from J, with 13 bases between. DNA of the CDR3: TGTGCCAGCAGCCCCGGACCTAGCGCTGGAAACACCATATATTTT. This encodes CASSPGPSAGNTIYF.

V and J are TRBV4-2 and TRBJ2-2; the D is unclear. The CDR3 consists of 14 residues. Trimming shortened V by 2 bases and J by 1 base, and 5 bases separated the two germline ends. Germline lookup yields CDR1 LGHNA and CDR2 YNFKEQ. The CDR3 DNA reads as TGTGCCAGCAGCCAATACGGGAACACCGGGGAGCTGTTTTTT. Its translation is CASSQYGNTGELFF.

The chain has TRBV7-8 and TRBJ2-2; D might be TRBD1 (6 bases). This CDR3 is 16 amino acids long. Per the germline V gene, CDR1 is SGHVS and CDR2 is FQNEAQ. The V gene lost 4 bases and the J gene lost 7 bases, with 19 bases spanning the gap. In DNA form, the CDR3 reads TGTGCCAGCAGCTCTGGGGGACACCCGGGGAGCGGGGAGCTGTTTTTT. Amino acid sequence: CASSSGGHPGSGELFF.

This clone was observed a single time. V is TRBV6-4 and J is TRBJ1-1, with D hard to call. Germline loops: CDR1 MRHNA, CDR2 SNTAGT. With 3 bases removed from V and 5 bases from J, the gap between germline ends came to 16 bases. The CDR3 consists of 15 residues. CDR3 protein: CASSETLTQWTEAFF. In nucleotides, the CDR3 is TGTGCCAGCAGTGAAACCCTAACCCAATGGACTGAAGCTTTCTTT.

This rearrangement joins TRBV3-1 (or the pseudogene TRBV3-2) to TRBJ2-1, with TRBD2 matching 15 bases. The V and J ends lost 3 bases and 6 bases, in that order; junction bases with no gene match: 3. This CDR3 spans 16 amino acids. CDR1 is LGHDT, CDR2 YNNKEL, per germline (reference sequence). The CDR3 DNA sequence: TGTGCCAGCAGCCACCGGACTAGCGGGGGGGCCAATGAGCAGTTCTTC. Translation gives CASSHRTSGGANEQFF.

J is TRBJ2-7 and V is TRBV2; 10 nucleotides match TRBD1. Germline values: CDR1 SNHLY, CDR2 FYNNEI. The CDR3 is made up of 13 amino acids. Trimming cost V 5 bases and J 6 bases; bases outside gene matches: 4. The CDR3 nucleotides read TGTGCCAGCAGTCCGGACAGGGGGGGCGAGCAGTACTTC. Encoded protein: CASSPDRGGEQYF.

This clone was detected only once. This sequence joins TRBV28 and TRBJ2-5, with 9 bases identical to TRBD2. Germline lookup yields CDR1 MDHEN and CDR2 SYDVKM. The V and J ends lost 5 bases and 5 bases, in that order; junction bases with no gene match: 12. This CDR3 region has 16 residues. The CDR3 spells CASSPPRRGGGETQYF. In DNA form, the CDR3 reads TGTGCCAGCAGTCCCCCTCGGCGGGGGGGCGGGGAGACCCAGTACTTC. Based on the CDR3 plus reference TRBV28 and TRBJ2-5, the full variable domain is DVKVTQSSRYLVKRTGEKVFLECVQDMDHENMFWYRQDPGLGLRLIYFSYDVKMKEKGDIPEGYSVSREKKERFSLILESASTNQTSMYLCASSPPRRGGGETQYFGPGTRLLVL.

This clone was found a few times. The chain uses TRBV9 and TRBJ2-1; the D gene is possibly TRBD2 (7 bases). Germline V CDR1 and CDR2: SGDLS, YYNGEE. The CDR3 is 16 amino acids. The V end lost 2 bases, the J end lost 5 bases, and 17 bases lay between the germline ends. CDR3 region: CASSVSGGPSDNEQFF. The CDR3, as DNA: TGTGCCAGCAGCGTTTCGGGGGGCCCTTCGGACAATGAGCAGTTCTTC. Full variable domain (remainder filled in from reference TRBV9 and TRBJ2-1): DSGVTQTPKHLITATGQRVTLRCSPRSGDLSVYWYQQSLDQGLQFLIQYYNGEERAKGNILERFSAQQFPDLHSELNLSSLELGDSALYFCASSVSGGPSDNEQFFGPGTRLTVL.

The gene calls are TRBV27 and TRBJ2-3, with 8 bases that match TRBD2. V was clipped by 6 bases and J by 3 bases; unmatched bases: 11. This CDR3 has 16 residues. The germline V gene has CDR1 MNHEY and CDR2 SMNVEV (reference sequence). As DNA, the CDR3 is TGTGCCAGCAGCCGAGGGCCCAGCGGGGGTACAGATACGCAGTATTTT. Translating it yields CASSRGPSGGTDTQYF.

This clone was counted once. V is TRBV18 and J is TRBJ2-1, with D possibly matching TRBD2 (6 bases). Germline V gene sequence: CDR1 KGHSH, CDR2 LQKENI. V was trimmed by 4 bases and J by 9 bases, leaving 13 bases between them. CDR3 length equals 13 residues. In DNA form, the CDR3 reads TGTGCCAGCTCACGGGGGGAAAGCAGTGAGCAGTTCTTC. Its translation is CASSRGESSEQFF.

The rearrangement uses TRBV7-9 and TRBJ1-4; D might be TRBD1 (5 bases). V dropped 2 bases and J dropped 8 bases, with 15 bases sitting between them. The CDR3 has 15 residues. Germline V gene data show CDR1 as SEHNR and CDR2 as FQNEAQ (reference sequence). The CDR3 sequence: CASSLSGRVREKLFF. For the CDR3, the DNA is TGTGCCAGCAGCTTATCGGGCAGGGTTAGGGAAAAACTGTTTTTT.

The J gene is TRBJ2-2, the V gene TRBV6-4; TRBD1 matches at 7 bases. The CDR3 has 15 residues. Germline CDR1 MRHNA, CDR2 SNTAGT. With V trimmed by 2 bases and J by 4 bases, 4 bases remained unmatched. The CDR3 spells CASSDRGLGTGELFF. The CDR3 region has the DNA TGTGCCAGCAGTGACAGGGGGCTCGGCACCGGGGAGCTGTTTTTT.

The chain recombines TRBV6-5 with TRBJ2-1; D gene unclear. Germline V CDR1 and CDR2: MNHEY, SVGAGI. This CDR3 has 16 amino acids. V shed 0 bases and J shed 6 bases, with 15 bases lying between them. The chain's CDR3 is CASSYSGPRVGNEQFF. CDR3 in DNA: TGTGCCAGCAGTTACTCAGGCCCCCGGGTGGGCAATGAGCAGTTCTTC.

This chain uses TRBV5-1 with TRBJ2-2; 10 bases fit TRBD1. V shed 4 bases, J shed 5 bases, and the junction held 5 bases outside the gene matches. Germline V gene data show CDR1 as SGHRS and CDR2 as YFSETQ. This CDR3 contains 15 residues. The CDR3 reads CASSPGTGVTGELFF. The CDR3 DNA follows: TGCGCCAGCAGCCCCGGGACAGGGGTGACCGGGGAGCTGTTTTTT.

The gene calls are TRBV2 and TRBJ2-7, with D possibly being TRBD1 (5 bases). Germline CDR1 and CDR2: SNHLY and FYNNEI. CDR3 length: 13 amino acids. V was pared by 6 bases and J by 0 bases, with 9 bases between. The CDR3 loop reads CASRGHSSYEQYF. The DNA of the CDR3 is TGTGCCAGCAGAGGACACAGCTCCTACGAGCAGTACTTC. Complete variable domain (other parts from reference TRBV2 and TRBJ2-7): EPEVTQTPSHQVTQMGQEVILRCVPISNHLYFYWYRQILGQKVEFLVSFYNNEISEKSEIFDDQFSVERPDGSNFTLKIRSTKLEDSAMYFCASRGHSSYEQYFGPGTRLTVT.

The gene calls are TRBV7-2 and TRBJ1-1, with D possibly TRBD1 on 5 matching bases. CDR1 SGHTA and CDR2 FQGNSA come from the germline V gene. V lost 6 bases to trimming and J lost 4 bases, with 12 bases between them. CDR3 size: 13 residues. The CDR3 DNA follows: TGTGCCAGCAGACCAGGGAGGACCACTGAAGCTTTCTTT. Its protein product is CASRPGRTTEAFF.